The present T cell receptor beta chain was sequenced within a study of CD8+ T cells in alopecia areata. Study outcomes and limitations: Higher clonality was seen in lesional scalp than in normal scalp, especially in alopecia totalis/universalis.

Lesional scalp tissue (obtained by punch biopsy) and peripheral blood were collected from alopecia areata patients. Sorting separated CD4+ and CD8+ T cells out of PBMCs. In the case of this clone: Antigen: not known.

As the sequencing template, cDNA was produced by extracting RNA and reverse transcribing it. Sequencing was performed with immunoSEQ multiplex PCR; in TCRdb, only in-frame clones are kept and a portion is missing. The sample yields some 110,000 clones, approximately 38% seen once. CDR1 and CDR2 from the germline V gene are SGHTA and FQGTGA. V was pared by 2 bases and J by 2 bases, with 15 bases between. The CDR3 has 17 residues. Sequences were obtained from CD4+ T cells sorted from blood. The V and J genes are TRBV7-3 and TRBJ2-2; D ambiguous. This TCR was sampled from a human donor with alopecia areata. CDR3 in DNA: TGTGCCAGCAGCTTATGGGCGAGATCGGTAAACACCGGGGAGCTGTTTTTT. Encoded protein: CASSLWARSVNTGELFF.